This T cell receptor beta chain was documented in a study of shared clonotypes between healthy human individuals. The protocol was immunoSEQ multiplex PCR, while the TCRdb copy is restricted to in-frame clones and leaves out a portion. The data contain roughly 2 million clones, 95% of them singletons. The junction had 6 bases not matched to a gene; V was cut back by 8 bases and J by 4 bases. Germline-derived CDR1 and CDR2 are KGHSH and LQKENI. CDR3 length: 14 residues. The origin of this receptor is a young man in good health. This chain links TRBV18 with TRBJ2-1; TRBD2 matches at 9 bases. The specimen was naive CD4+ T cells sorted from blood. Described subset: CD45RA+ positively selected. The CDR3 nucleotides are TGTGCCAGCGCCCCAAGCGGGGGGTACAATGAGCAGTTCTTC. Protein product: CASAPSGGYNEQFF.